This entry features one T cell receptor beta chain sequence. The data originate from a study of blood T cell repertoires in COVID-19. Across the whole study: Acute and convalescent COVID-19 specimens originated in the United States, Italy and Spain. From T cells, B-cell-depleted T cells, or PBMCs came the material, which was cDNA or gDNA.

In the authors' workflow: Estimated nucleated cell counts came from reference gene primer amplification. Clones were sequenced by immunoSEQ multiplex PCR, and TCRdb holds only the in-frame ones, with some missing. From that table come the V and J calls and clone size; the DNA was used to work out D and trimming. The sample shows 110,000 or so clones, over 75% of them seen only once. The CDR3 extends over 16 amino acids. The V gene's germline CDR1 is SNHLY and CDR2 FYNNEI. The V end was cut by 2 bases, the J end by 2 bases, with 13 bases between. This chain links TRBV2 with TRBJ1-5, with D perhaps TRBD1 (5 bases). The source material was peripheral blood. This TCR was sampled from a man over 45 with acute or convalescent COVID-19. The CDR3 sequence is CASSERRGGGNQPQHF. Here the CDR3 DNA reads TGTGCCAGCAGTGAAAGAAGGGGTGGCGGCAATCAGCCCCAGCATTTT.